The 14 T cell receptor beta chains presented below share a single source sample, sequenced in a study of identifying expanded T cells in peripheral blood. TCRdb keeps only in-frame clones here, not all; method: immunoSEQ multiplex PCR. Here the sample spans approximately 100,000 clones, around 88% being singletons. The sequencing sample was made of blood. Receptors originate from a person aged 18 to 70 in good health.

J is TRBJ2-7 and V is TRBV6-5; no clear D gene. Germline assignment: CDR1 MNHEY and CDR2 SVGAGI. This CDR3 has 14 residues. The V gene lost 0 bases and the J gene lost 7 bases, with 13 bases spanning the gap. The CDR3 nucleotides are TGTGCCAGCAGTTACTCGACGGCCCTTTGGGAGCAGTACTTC. As protein: CASSYSTALWEQYF.

The chain has TRBV27 and TRBJ2-1; the D is unclear. The germline V gene encodes CDR1 MNHEY and CDR2 SMNVEV (reference sequence). With 5 bases removed from V and 2 bases from J, the gap between germline ends came to 7 bases. The CDR3 is 13 residues long. Here the CDR3 DNA reads TGTGCCAGCAGTCGTCTAACCTACAATGAGCAGTTCTTC. Its protein is CASSRLTYNEQFF.

The gene calls are TRBV5-1 and TRBJ2-5; D possibly corresponds to TRBD2 (6 bases). The CDR3 extends over 13 amino acids. The V and J ends lost 4 bases and 2 bases respectively, with 9 bases between them. Germline V lookup: CDR1 SGHRS, CDR2 YFSETQ. CDR3 in DNA: TGCGCCAGCAGCCACCGGGAGCAAGAGACCCAGTACTTC. Protein product: CASSHREQETQYF.

This clone has a handful of counts. Other DNA sequences from this sample encode an identical CDR3 as well. The chain couples TRBV28 to TRBJ2-7; D is uncertain. Germline V gene lookup returns CDR1 MDHEN and CDR2 SYDVKM. V lost 6 bases to trimming and J lost 2 bases, with 5 bases between them. The CDR3 loop spans 11 amino acids. CDR3 protein: CASRTPYEQYF. In nucleotides, the CDR3 is TGTGCCAGCAGAACACCCTACGAGCAGTACTTC.

V usage is TRBV6-1 and J usage is TRBJ2-3; 8 bases map to TRBD2. The CDR3 sequence is 17 residues long. The V and J ends lost 4 bases and 3 bases, in that order; junction bases with no gene match: 12. Looked up from germline, CDR1 is MNHNS and CDR2 is SASEGT. This CDR3 is CASSALEGLAGTDTQYF. The DNA of the CDR3 is TGTGCCAGCAGTGCATTAGAGGGGTTAGCGGGGACAGATACGCAGTATTTT.

The J gene is TRBJ1-1, the V gene TRBV5-4, with a tentative D call TRBD1 (5 bases). Germline lookup yields CDR1 SGHNT and CDR2 YYREEE (reference sequence). This CDR3 has 14 residues. V was pared by 5 bases and J by 1 base, with 12 bases between. Written as DNA, the CDR3 is TGTGCCAGCAGGGGGGACTTTTCGAACACTGAAGCTTTCTTT. Residues: CASRGDFSNTEAFF.

The rearrangement uses TRBV20-1 and TRBJ1-1; no firm D call. The CDR3 covers 11 residues. V lost 3 bases and J lost 3, with 5 bases in between. Germline V gene data show CDR1 as DFQATT and CDR2 as SNEGSKA (reference sequence). In nucleotides, the CDR3 is TGCAGTGCTAGTACGTACACTGAAGCTTTCTTT. Its protein is CSASTYTEAFF.

V and J are TRBV7-9 and TRBJ2-7, with a tentative D call TRBD1 (6 bases). CDR3 length: 17 residues. Trimming cost V 3 bases and J 7 bases, with 25 bases left between them. The germline V gene has CDR1 SEHNR and CDR2 FQNEAQ (reference sequence). Written as DNA, the CDR3 is TGTGCCAGCAGCTTCTTACGTACAGGGCCCAGTAGACGGGAGCAGTACTTC. Amino acids: CASSFLRTGPSRREQYF.

The gene calls are TRBV28 and TRBJ1-6; 9 bases are shared with TRBD1. The CDR3 sequence is 14 residues long. Losses at the gene ends were 6 bases for V and 8 bases for J; bases not matched to a gene: 5. Germline CDR1 MDHEN, CDR2 SYDVKM. CDR3 coding DNA: TGTGCCAGCAGCCGGGGACAGGGATATTCACCCCTCCACTTT. Protein sequence: CASSRGQGYSPLHF.

The V call is TRBV28, the J call TRBJ2-7; 9 bases fit TRBD1. CDR3 length: 16 residues. The V segment lost 4 bases and the J segment 2 bases; nucleotides outside the gene matches: 9. Germline CDR1 MDHEN, CDR2 SYDVKM. The CDR3 sequence: CASSWGRTGGPYEQYF. CDR3 in DNA: TGTGCCAGCAGTTGGGGAAGAACAGGGGGCCCCTACGAGCAGTACTTC.

As regards this clone: One junction end disagrees with the germline gene, perhaps due to a read error. The chain joins TRBV7-9 to TRBJ1-3, with a weak D call TRBD1 (5 bases). Germline V CDR1 and CDR2: SEHNR, FQNEAQ (reference sequence). The CDR3 runs 15 residues. This CDR3 is CASSPKGDHGNTTYF. The CDR3 nucleotides are TGTGCCAGCAGCCCAAAAGGGGACCATGGAAACACCACATATTTT.

The V and J genes are TRBV7-2 and TRBJ1-5; unclear D gene. Germline CDR1 is SGHTA and CDR2 is FQGNSA. V shed 1 base and J shed 6 bases, with 16 bases lying between them. The CDR3 runs to 16 residues. DNA of the CDR3: TGTGCCAGCAGCTTAGTCCACACTCAAGCGGGTCAGCCCCAGCATTTT. Translation gives CASSLVHTQAGQPQHF.

The V and J genes are TRBV5-6 and TRBJ2-7, with 7 positions matching TRBD1. CDR1 SGHDT and CDR2 YYEEEE come from the germline V gene. There are 14 residues in the CDR3. Trimming took 4 bases from V and 4 from J; bases not matched to a gene: 8. CDR3 nucleotide sequence: TGTGCCAGCAGCCCGGGGCAGGGGGAGTACGAGCAGTACTTC. Translated: CASSPGQGEYEQYF. The variable domain in full, with the rest retrieved from reference TRBV5-6 and TRBJ2-7, is DAGVTQSPTHLIKTRGQQVTLRCSPKSGHDTVSWYQQALGQGPQFIFQYYEEEERQRGNFPDRFSGHQFPNYSSELNVNALLLGDSALYLCASSPGQGEYEQYFGPGTRLTVT.

V is TRBV5-6 and J is TRBJ2-7; TRBD2 agrees at 13 bases. V was pared by 4 bases and J by 6 bases, with 16 bases of the junction left unmatched. Germline CDR1 SGHDT, CDR2 YYEEEE. The CDR3 has 18 residues. Here the CDR3 DNA reads TGTGCCAGCAGCCCCTACGCCGGACTAGCGGGGGTTCGAGGCGAGCAGTACTTC. Protein: CASSPYAGLAGVRGEQYF.